These 14 T cell receptor beta chains came from one sample sequenced in a study of shared clonotypes between healthy human individuals. Profiling relied on immunoSEQ multiplex PCR, and the TCRdb table lists in-frame clones only, not all of them. The sample carries about 2 million clones, roughly 94% recorded once. The sample comprised naive CD4+ T cells sorted from blood. The subset was: CD45RA+ positively selected. Receptors originate from a man younger than 35 in good health.

This CDR3 is CASSLGRGDVYGYTF. The CDR3 bases are TGTGCCAGCAGCTTGGGTCGGGGTGACGTCTATGGCTACACCTTC. The J gene is TRBJ1-2, the V gene TRBV5-4; D remains unclear. The CDR3 length is 15 residues. Between the trimmed V and J ends, which lost 0 bases and 4 bases, there was a span of 13 bases. CDR1 and CDR2 (germline): SGHNT, YYREEE (reference sequence).

This chain joins TRBV2 and TRBJ2-5, with 11 bases that match TRBD2. The CDR3 consists of 15 residues. The V gene's germline CDR1 is SNHLY and CDR2 FYNNEI. The J segment lost 5 bases and the V segment lost 4 bases, leaving 6 bases of the junction unmatched. CDR3 region: CASSGFSGREETQYF. CDR3 nucleotide sequence: TGTGCCAGCAGTGGGTTTAGCGGGAGGGAGGAGACCCAGTACTTC.

This chain connects TRBV19 to TRBJ1-6; D is unresolved. CDR3 size: 16 residues. Germline loops: CDR1 LNHDA, CDR2 SQIVND (reference sequence). V lost 1 base and J lost 0, with 7 bases in between. The CDR3 region is CASSIVEYSYNSPLHF. CDR3 DNA: TGTGCCAGTAGTATAGTTGAATACTCCTATAATTCACCCCTCCACTTT.

The chain combines TRBV7-9 with TRBJ2-5, with 12 bases fitting TRBD1. The germline CDR1 and CDR2 sequences are SEHNR and FQNEAQ (reference sequence). The CDR3 has 16 residues. Germline trimming cut 5 bases from V and 5 bases from J; bases unmatched to any gene: 9. CDR3 DNA: TGTGCCAGCAGCCTGGGGACAGGGGGCGCCGGGGAGACCCAGTACTTC. The encoded protein is CASSLGTGGAGETQYF.

V is TRBV7-3 and J is TRBJ2-1; D tentatively reads TRBD1 or TRBD2 (6 bases each). Germline-derived CDR1 and CDR2 are SGHTA and FQGTGA. V lost 5 bases and J 8 bases, leaving 16 bases between the germline ends. The CDR3 loop spans 14 amino acids. This chain's CDR3 is CASSISGRGDEQFF. The DNA for the CDR3 is TGTGCCAGCAGCATATCCGGTAGGGGGGATGAGCAGTTCTTC.

J is TRBJ2-3 and V is TRBV11-2, with 9 bases aligning to TRBD2. With V trimmed by 4 bases and J by 2 bases, 10 bases remained unmatched. This CDR3 has 17 residues. Germline V CDR1 and CDR2: SGHAT, FQNNGV. CDR3 coding DNA: TGTGCCAGCAGCTCCGGGACTAGCCGACTCTTCACAGATACGCAGTATTTT. Amino acids: CASSSGTSRLFTDTQYF.

The CDR3 bases are TGTGCCAGCAGTTCGGACAGGGTAAGGTCCCTCCACTTT. As protein: CASSSDRVRSLHF. V usage is TRBV28 and J usage is TRBJ1-6; TRBD1 matches 8 bases. V lost 4 bases and J lost 14; bases outside the gene matches: 7. Germline V gene lookup returns CDR1 MDHEN and CDR2 SYDVKM. This CDR3 is built from 13 residues.

The chain employs TRBV7-2 and TRBJ2-5; weak D call: TRBD1 (6 bases). CDR1 SGHTA and CDR2 FQGNSA come from the germline V gene. V shed 1 base and J shed 6 bases, with 9 bases lying between them. The CDR3 covers 13 residues. The CDR3, as DNA: TGTGCCAGCAGCTTAGTAGGGGGACAGACCCAGTACTTC. It specifies CASSLVGGQTQYF.

The chain links TRBV30 to TRBJ2-7; D not resolved. CDR3 length equals 13 residues. The V end was cut by 1 base, the J end by 5 bases, with 12 bases between. Germline V CDR1 and CDR2: GTSNPN, SVGIG (reference sequence). CDR3 in amino acids: CAWSDRVDDEQYF. CDR3 coding DNA: TGTGCCTGGAGTGATAGGGTCGACGACGAGCAGTACTTC.

On this clone: Different DNA sequences within this sample yield the same CDR3. The chain has TRBV18 and TRBJ2-7; possibly TRBD1 or TRBD2 for D (5 bases each). The CDR3 runs 14 residues. V lost 6 bases and J lost 1, with 13 bases in between. Germline-derived CDR1 and CDR2 are KGHSH and LQKENI. CDR3: CASSAGTESYEQYF. CDR3 nucleotides: TGTGCCAGCTCTGCCGGGACCGAGTCCTACGAGCAGTACTTC.

The gene calls are TRBV6-5 and TRBJ2-7; D is unclear. This CDR3 region has 15 residues. With 0 bases removed from V and 2 bases from J, the gap between germline ends came to 11 bases. Germline V gene lookup returns CDR1 MNHEY and CDR2 SVGAGI. The CDR3, as DNA: TGTGCCAGCAGTTACTCGACCACAGTAACCTACGAGCAGTACTTC. Translation: CASSYSTTVTYEQYF.

The V and J genes are TRBV25-1 and TRBJ1-1; possible D gene TRBD1, 6 bases. The ends were cut back, 10 bases at V and 7 bases at J, with 13 bases in the middle. The V gene's germline CDR1 is MGHDK and CDR2 SYGVNS. This CDR3 region has 11 residues. The CDR3 region has the DNA TGTGCCAACCCACAGGGCTGTGAAGCTTTCTTT. Its protein is CANPQGCEAFF.

CDR3 in amino acids: CASTKGERSDTQYF. DNA of the CDR3: TGTGCCAGCACCAAGGGGGAGCGGTCAGATACGCAGTATTTT. V and J are TRBV7-3 and TRBJ2-3; D is perhaps TRBD1 (6 bases). CDR1 and CDR2 from the germline V gene are SGHTA and FQGTGA. Trimming left V 7 bases short and J 4 bases short, with 15 bases between. This CDR3 is built from 14 residues.

This chain joins TRBV28 and TRBJ2-3; the D is unclear. Germline-derived CDR1 and CDR2 are MDHEN and SYDVKM. The CDR3 spans 12 residues. Deletions cut 10 bases from V and 2 bases from J, with 10 bases between. The DNA for the CDR3 is TGTGCCACTGGGGTGTCCACAGATACGCAGTATTTT. It yields the protein CATGVSTDTQYF.